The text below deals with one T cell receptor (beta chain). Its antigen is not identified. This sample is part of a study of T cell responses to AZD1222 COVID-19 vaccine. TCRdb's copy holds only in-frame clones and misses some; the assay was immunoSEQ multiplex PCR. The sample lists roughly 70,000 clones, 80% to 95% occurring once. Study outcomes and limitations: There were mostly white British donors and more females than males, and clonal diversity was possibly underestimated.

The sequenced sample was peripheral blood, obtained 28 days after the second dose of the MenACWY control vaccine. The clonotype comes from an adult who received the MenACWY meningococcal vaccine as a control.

The CDR3 loop is CASSPEGGFSYEQYF. The CDR3 DNA reads as TGTGCCAGCAGCCCCGAGGGGGGGTTCTCCTACGAGCAGTACTTC. The chain employs TRBV21-1 and TRBJ2-7; TRBD2, the table's D call, was not compared with the DNA. TRBV21-1 is a recognized pseudogene. The CDR3 is 15 residues long.